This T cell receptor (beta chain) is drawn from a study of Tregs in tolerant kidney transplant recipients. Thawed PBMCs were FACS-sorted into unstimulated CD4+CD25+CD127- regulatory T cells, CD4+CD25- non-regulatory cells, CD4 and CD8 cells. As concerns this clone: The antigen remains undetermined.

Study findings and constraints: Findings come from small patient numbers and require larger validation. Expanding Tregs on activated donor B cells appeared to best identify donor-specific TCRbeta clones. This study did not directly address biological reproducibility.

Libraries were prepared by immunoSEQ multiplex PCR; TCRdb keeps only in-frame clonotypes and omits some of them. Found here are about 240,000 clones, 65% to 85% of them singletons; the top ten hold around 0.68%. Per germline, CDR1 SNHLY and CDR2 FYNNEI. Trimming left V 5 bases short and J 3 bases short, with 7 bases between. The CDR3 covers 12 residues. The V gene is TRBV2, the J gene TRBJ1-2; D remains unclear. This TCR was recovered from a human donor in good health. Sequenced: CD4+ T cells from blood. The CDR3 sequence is CASSPSDYGYTF. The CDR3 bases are TGTGCCAGCAGTCCGTCGGACTATGGCTACACCTTC.